A single sample is the source of the 12 T cell receptor beta chains below, sequenced in a study of T-cell memory formation after mild COVID-19. TCRdb ran MiXCR on the 5' RACE reads and lists one entry per CDR3 protein. The sample carries roughly 370,000 distinct CDR3 sequences, approximately 15% recorded once. Sequenced input: PBMCs or a T cell subset sorted from them (not recorded which). The receptors come from a man in his late teens or twenties who had mild COVID-19 (a few samples of this study predate the infection). Cell type and time point are not known.

This clonotype was seen only a few times. The V and J genes are TRBV6-2 or TRBV6-3 and TRBJ2-3; D is unclear. V was shortened by 6 bases and J by 1 base, with 11 bases between the two germline ends. CDR3 size: 14 residues. Germline V lookup: CDR1 MNHEY, CDR2 SVGEGT. CDR3 nucleotide sequence: TGTGCCAGCAGAGAGGACGGAGGCACAGATACGCAGTATTTT. Protein product: CASREDGGTDTQYF.

This clonotype turned up a few times. The chain is built from TRBV6-5 and TRBJ2-1; weak D call: TRBD1 (6 bases). Per germline, CDR1 MNHEY and CDR2 SVGAGI. This CDR3 is 13 amino acids long. V dropped 4 bases and J dropped 8 bases, with 12 bases sitting between them. The CDR3 spells CASSWAGAYEQFF. The CDR3 DNA follows: TGTGCCAGCAGTTGGGCAGGGGCTTATGAGCAGTTCTTC.

The chain combines TRBV5-6 with TRBJ1-2; D call uncertain. The V and J ends lost 5 bases and 8 bases respectively, with 19 bases between them. The germline V gene encodes CDR1 SGHDT and CDR2 YYEEEE. CDR3 length: 14 amino acids. In nucleotides, the CDR3 is TGTGCCAGCAGGGGTTCTCCGACGAGTCACGGCTACACCTTC. Protein sequence: CASRGSPTSHGYTF.

This clonotype was seen ten or more times. The chain joins TRBV6-4 to TRBJ1-4, with TRBD1 matching over 8 bases. Losses at the gene ends were 0 bases for V and 0 bases for J; bases not matched to a gene: 9. CDR3 length: 19 amino acids. The germline V gene has CDR1 MRHNA and CDR2 SNTAGT. The CDR3 protein is CASSDSWTGWSATNEKLFF. The CDR3 bases are TGTGCCAGCAGTGACTCTTGGACAGGGTGGTCCGCAACTAATGAAAAACTGTTTTTT.

This clonotype was counted between two and nine times. CDR3 protein: CSARGQGPDTQYF. The CDR3 DNA sequence: TGCAGTGCTAGAGGGCAGGGCCCAGATACGCAGTATTTT. The V and J genes are TRBV20-1 and TRBJ2-3, with TRBD1 as a possible D gene (5 bases). Trimming removed 1 base at V and 4 bases at J, with 9 bases between. Germline CDR1 reads DFQATT; CDR2 reads SNEGSKA (reference sequence). The CDR3 loop spans 13 amino acids.

In nucleotides, the CDR3 is TGTGCCAGCAGATCCTTGTGGACAGGGGTATTCGGCGAGCAGTACTTC. This encodes CASRSLWTGVFGEQYF. V usage is TRBV6-1 and J usage is TRBJ2-7; 9 bases agree with TRBD1. V trimming: 6 bases; J trimming: 6 bases; junction bases outside the gene matches: 15. Per the germline V gene, CDR1 is MNHNS and CDR2 is SASEGT. This CDR3 is 16 amino acids long.

This clonotype came up a few times. The chain has TRBV10-2 and TRBJ2-3, with D possibly matching TRBD1 (6 bases). There are 15 residues in the CDR3. Trimming took 1 base from V and 2 from J, leaving 10 bases between them. Germline V gene lookup returns CDR1 WSHSY and CDR2 SAAADI. DNA of the CDR3: TGCGCCAGCAGTGAGTTGGGACACCACACAGATACGCAGTATTTT. Encoded protein: CASSELGHHTDTQYF.

This clonotype was counted a few times. CDR3 nucleotides: TGTGCCAGCAGCTCCAACGGGGTGTATGGAAACACCATATATTTT. It specifies CASSSNGVYGNTIYF. This chain links TRBV7-2 with TRBJ1-3; D is uncertain. With 4 bases removed from V and 3 bases from J, the gap between germline ends came to 13 bases. There are 15 residues in the CDR3. Germline V CDR1 and CDR2: SGHTA, FQGNSA.

The sample holds a few counts of this clonotype. The chain couples TRBV5-1 to TRBJ2-7; the D gene is possibly TRBD1 (6 bases). The CDR3 contains 16 residues. Germline loops: CDR1 SGHRS, CDR2 YFSETQ. The V gene lost 1 base and the J gene lost 0 bases, with 14 bases spanning the gap. The CDR3 nucleotides are TGCGCCAGCAGCTTGACGTTCCAGGGGCACTCCTACGAGCAGTACTTC. Its translation: CASSLTFQGHSYEQYF.

The V call is TRBV11-2, the J call TRBJ2-1; TRBD1 matches at 7 bases. The V and J ends lost 7 bases and 9 bases, in that order; junction bases with no gene match: 12. The CDR3 is 14 amino acids. Germline loops: CDR1 SGHAT, CDR2 FQNNGV. Here the CDR3 reads CASTGQVELGEQFF. DNA of the CDR3: TGTGCCAGCACTGGACAGGTAGAGCTGGGTGAGCAGTTCTTC. Variable domain in full (rest from reference TRBV11-2 and TRBJ2-1): EAGVAQSPRYKIIEKRQSVAFWCNPISGHATLYWYQQILGQGPKLLIQFQNNGVVDDSQLPKDRFSAERLKGVDSTLKIQPAKLEDSAVYLCASTGQVELGEQFFGPGTRLTVL.

The genes are TRBV5-5 and TRBJ2-1; the D is unclear. The germline V gene has CDR1 SGHKS and CDR2 YYEKEE (reference sequence). The germline V and J ends were trimmed by 3 bases and 6 bases, with 10 bases remaining between them. The CDR3 runs to 13 residues. The CDR3 DNA follows: TGTGCCAGCAGCTCCTCCGGGTTCAATGAGCAGTTCTTC. Translated, it gives CASSSSGFNEQFF.

The chain couples TRBV6-5 to TRBJ2-2; D call uncertain. Trimming took 2 bases from V and 0 from J, leaving 13 bases between them. The CDR3 consists of 17 residues. Germline assignment: CDR1 MNHEY and CDR2 SVGAGI. CDR3 sequence (DNA): TGTGCCAGCAGTTACACCCCGACTGGATCGAACACCGGGGAGCTGTTTTTT. Translating it yields CASSYTPTGSNTGELFF.